This passage covers 30 T cell receptor beta chains from one sample sequenced in a study of T-cell reconstitution after alpha-beta-depleted transplantation in children. Preparation of the TCRbeta library involved a method that used unique molecular identifiers. TCRdb called the PCR reads again in MiXCR, with one record for every CDR3 protein. The table has a few hundred thousand distinct CDR3 sequences, under 15% seen once. The source was PBMCs from the stem cell graft donor, collected from the stem cell graft. Receptors originate from a human donor who donated a stem cell graft to a child with combined immunodeficiency.

The V and J genes are TRBV10-3 and TRBJ1-1; D gene uncertain. V was shortened by 8 bases and J by 0 bases, with 22 bases between the two germline ends. The germline V gene has CDR1 ENHRY and CDR2 SYGVKD. There are 17 residues in the CDR3. The CDR3 nucleotides are TGTGCCATCCCCTTTACCCGGGGTGTGACCATGAACACTGAAGCTTTCTTT. Translation: CAIPFTRGVTMNTEAFF.

V is TRBV2 and J is TRBJ2-1; D unclear. Trimming removed 6 bases at V and 7 bases at J, with 7 bases between. The germline V gene has CDR1 SNHLY and CDR2 FYNNEI. This CDR3 comprises 11 residues. Written as DNA, the CDR3 is TGTGCCAGCAGATATGGGAATGAGCAGTTCTTC. Residues: CASRYGNEQFF.

This chain links TRBV12-2 with TRBJ1-4. TRBV12-2 is marked as a pseudogene. The CDR3 is 17 residues long. CDR3 protein: CASRLSVEDGYNEKLFF. The DNA of the CDR3 is TGTGCAAGTCGCTTATCGGTGGAGGACGGATATAATGAAAAACTGTTTTTT.

The rearrangement uses TRBV28 and TRBJ2-5; the D gene is possibly TRBD2 (5 bases). With 5 bases removed from V and 3 bases from J, the gap between germline ends came to 13 bases. This CDR3 comprises 14 residues. Per the germline V gene, CDR1 is MDHEN and CDR2 is SYDVKM. Here the CDR3 DNA reads TGTGCCAGCAGTCCCCCGGGGTGGGAAGAGACCCAGTACTTC. Protein product: CASSPPGWEETQYF.

This clonotype was detected ten times or more. This sequence joins TRBV7-2 and TRBJ1-5; tentatively, D is TRBD1 (5 bases). V was pared by 5 bases and J by 3 bases, with 20 bases between. The germline CDR1 and CDR2 sequences are SGHTA and FQGNSA. The CDR3 loop spans 17 amino acids. The CDR3 here is CASSPDPPGPSNQPQHF. The CDR3, as DNA: TGTGCCAGCAGCCCAGACCCTCCGGGGCCCTCCAATCAGCCCCAGCATTTT.

This clonotype was detected many times. V gene TRBV2 combines with J gene TRBJ2-7; D remains ambiguous. Germline CDR1 SNHLY, CDR2 FYNNEI. The CDR3 has 13 residues. With 7 bases removed from V and 0 bases from J, the gap between germline ends came to 10 bases. The CDR3 loop reads CASTRTVSYEQYF. The DNA of the CDR3 is TGTGCCAGCACCCGGACGGTCTCCTACGAGCAGTACTTC.

At least ten counts were recorded for this clonotype. The chain recombines TRBV12-3 or TRBV12-4 with TRBJ1-3, with no clear D. The CDR3 runs to 14 residues. Trimming shortened V by 2 bases and J by 5 bases, and 10 bases separated the two germline ends. The CDR3 DNA reads as TGTGCCAGCAGTTTAATCGGCGGACGAAACACCATATATTTT. Translating it yields CASSLIGGRNTIYF.

This clonotype has at least ten counts. V usage is TRBV7-3 and J usage is TRBJ2-7; 7 bases are a match to TRBD2. Germline trimming cut 5 bases from V and 6 bases from J; bases unmatched to any gene: 10. The CDR3 loop spans 14 amino acids. CDR1 SGHTA and CDR2 FQGTGA come from the germline V gene. The CDR3 protein is CASSPHPGGSEQYF. Written as DNA, the CDR3 is TGTGCCAGCAGCCCTCACCCGGGGGGTAGCGAGCAGTACTTC.

This clonotype was observed at least ten times. The chain employs TRBV30 and TRBJ2-7; 9 bases match TRBD1. The CDR3 contains 13 residues. V lost 4 bases and J lost 6; bases outside the gene matches: 7. Germline V gene lookup returns CDR1 GTSNPN and CDR2 SVGIG (reference sequence). The CDR3 reads CAWTVGQGFEQYF. The CDR3 DNA reads TGTGCCTGGACCGTGGGACAGGGCTTCGAGCAGTACTTC.

The V and J genes are TRBV6-2 or TRBV6-3 and TRBJ2-2; D unresolved. The CDR3 loop spans 13 amino acids. Trimming left V 2 bases short and J 5 bases short, with 6 bases between. Germline loops: CDR1 MNHEY, CDR2 SVGEGT. CDR3 loop: CASSYVQTGELFF. DNA for the CDR3: TGTGCCAGCAGTTACGTCCAGACCGGGGAGCTGTTTTTT.

The rearrangement links TRBV13 to TRBJ2-7; D possibly corresponds to TRBD1 (5 bases). This CDR3 has 13 amino acids. Per germline, CDR1 PRHDT and CDR2 FYEKMQ (reference sequence). Trimming stripped 4 bases from V and 6 bases from J, with 13 bases between. This CDR3 reads CASSSSIRVEQYF. The CDR3 nucleotides read TGTGCCAGCAGCTCGTCTATCAGGGTCGAGCAGTACTTC.

In this sample, this clonotype turned up a few times. V usage is TRBV9 and J usage is TRBJ2-3; the match to TRBD2 covers 8 bases. The CDR3 spans 16 residues. The V gene end was trimmed by 4 bases and the J gene end by 2 bases; junction bases not matched to a gene: 9. Germline lookup yields CDR1 SGDLS and CDR2 YYNGEE. The CDR3 loop is CASSTPGSGDTDTQYF. In nucleotides, the CDR3 is TGTGCCAGCAGCACCCCGGGTAGCGGGGACACAGATACGCAGTATTTT. Looking up the rest from reference TRBV9 and TRBJ2-3 gives the full variable domain: DSGVTQTPKHLITATGQRVTLRCSPRSGDLSVYWYQQSLDQGLQFLIQYYNGEERAKGNILERFSAQQFPDLHSELNLSSLELGDSALYFCASSTPGSGDTDTQYFGPGTRLTVL.

There are a few counts of this clonotype. The rearrangement links TRBV9 to TRBJ1-1, with 7 bases lining up with TRBD1. Per the germline V gene, CDR1 is SGDLS and CDR2 is YYNGEE. This CDR3 contains 15 residues. V shed 0 bases and J 3 bases; nucleotides not matched to a gene: 5. This CDR3 is CASSVGGGEYTEAFF. CDR3 bases: TGTGCCAGCAGCGTAGGAGGGGGCGAGTACACTGAAGCTTTCTTT. The variable domain in full, with the rest retrieved from reference TRBV9 and TRBJ1-1, is DSGVTQTPKHLITATGQRVTLRCSPRSGDLSVYWYQQSLDQGLQFLIQYYNGEERAKGNILERFSAQQFPDLHSELNLSSLELGDSALYFCASSVGGGEYTEAFFGQGTRLTVV.

This clonotype was counted ten times or more. The chain employs TRBV4-2 and TRBJ2-3; D may correspond to TRBD1 or TRBD2 (5 bases each). The germline V and J ends were trimmed by 6 bases and 8 bases, with 21 bases remaining between them. CDR3 length: 15 amino acids. Germline CDR1 reads LGHNA; CDR2 reads YNFKEQ. Here the CDR3 reads CASSQSGTGRGTQYF. In DNA, the CDR3 is TGTGCCAGCAGTCAAAGTGGGACGGGTAGGGGTACGCAGTATTTT.

This clonotype was seen at least ten times. The chain has TRBV9 and TRBJ2-3; D is unresolved. This CDR3 comprises 15 residues. V lost 1 base to trimming and J lost 0 bases, with 9 bases between them. Germline V gives CDR1 SGDLS, CDR2 YYNGEE. The CDR3 DNA sequence: TGTGCCAGCAGCGTACACCGTGCTAGCACAGATACGCAGTATTTT. Amino acids: CASSVHRASTDTQYF.

This clonotype was observed at least ten times. V usage is TRBV28 and J usage is TRBJ1-6; D gene unclear. There are 16 residues in the CDR3. Per the germline V gene, CDR1 is MDHEN and CDR2 is SYDVKM. Trimming stripped 10 bases from V and 4 bases from J, with 20 bases between. The CDR3 DNA sequence: TGTGCCACCACTATAGTTGCGGGGATATATAATTCACCCCTCCACTTT. Its translation is CATTIVAGIYNSPLHF. Together with reference TRBV28 and TRBJ1-6, the CDR3 gives the full variable domain: DVKVTQSSRYLVKRTGEKVFLECVQDMDHENMFWYRQDPGLGLRLIYFSYDVKMKEKGDIPEGYSVSREKKERFSLILESASTNQTSMYLCATTIVAGIYNSPLHFGNGTRLTVT.

The gene calls are TRBV30 and TRBJ2-7; 13 nucleotides agree with TRBD2. Germline lookup yields CDR1 GTSNPN and CDR2 SVGIG (reference sequence). The CDR3 extends over 18 amino acids. The V and J ends lost 1 base and 0 bases, in that order; junction bases with no gene match: 9. The CDR3 DNA reads TGTGCCTGGAGTGGGCCCGGGACTAGCGGGACCTTCTCCTACGAGCAGTACTTC. Residues: CAWSGPGTSGTFSYEQYF.

The chain uses TRBV10-3 and TRBJ2-1; TRBD1 matches 10 bases. The CDR3 contains 14 residues. V was clipped by 5 bases and J by 7 bases; unmatched bases: 5. CDR1 and CDR2 (germline): ENHRY, SYGVKD. CDR3 loop: CAISSDRGRNEQFF. Here the CDR3 DNA reads TGTGCCATCAGTTCTGACAGGGGGCGAAATGAGCAGTTCTTC.

The chain is built from TRBV30 and TRBJ2-7; no clear D. The V gene lost 5 bases and the J gene lost 4 bases, with 15 bases spanning the gap. CDR3 length: 13 residues. CDR1 is GTSNPN and CDR2 is SVGIG in the germline V gene (reference sequence). The CDR3 is CAWSHGDQYEQYF. The CDR3 bases are TGTGCCTGGTCTCACGGAGACCAATACGAGCAGTACTTC.

This clonotype was seen a handful of times. The V call is TRBV5-1, the J call TRBJ2-1; D is ambiguous. The CDR3 is 13 amino acids. Germline V gives CDR1 SGHRS, CDR2 YFSETQ. Trimming left V 3 bases short and J 5 bases short, with 9 bases between. In DNA form, the CDR3 reads TGCGCCAGCAGCTGGACGGCCGACAATGAGCAGTTCTTC. Amino acid sequence: CASSWTADNEQFF.

This chain connects TRBV6-2 or TRBV6-3 to TRBJ2-3; D remains ambiguous. V dropped 2 bases and J dropped 3 bases, with 6 bases sitting between them. This CDR3 comprises 13 residues. Germline loops: CDR1 MNHEY, CDR2 SVGEGT. The CDR3 region is CASSYTTTDTQYF. Written as DNA, the CDR3 is TGTGCCAGCAGTTACACCACGACAGATACGCAGTATTTT.

This clonotype has more than one count but fewer than ten. The chain employs TRBV5-4 and TRBJ2-1; 12 bases are a match to TRBD2. From germline, CDR1 is SGHNT and CDR2 YYREEE (reference sequence). This CDR3 comprises 14 residues. The V and J ends lost 1 base and 7 bases, in that order; junction bases with no gene match: 0. CDR3 DNA sequence: TGTGCCAGCAGCTTGACTAGCGGGAGGAATGAGCAGTTCTTC. Translating it yields CASSLTSGRNEQFF.

The table lists this clonotype with many counts. The gene calls are TRBV29-1 and TRBJ2-1, with 7 positions matching TRBD1. The CDR3 runs to 14 residues. V dropped 6 bases and J dropped 1; count of bases not matched to a gene: 6. Germline loops: CDR1 SQVTM, CDR2 ANQGSEA. CDR3 loop: CSVGTVDSYNEQFF. The CDR3, as DNA: TGCAGCGTGGGGACAGTTGATTCCTACAATGAGCAGTTCTTC.

This CDR3 is CAWRGGTSSLRDEQYF. DNA for the CDR3: TGTGCCTGGAGGGGCGGGACTAGCAGTCTTCGAGACGAGCAGTACTTC. J is TRBJ2-7 and V is TRBV30; 9 nucleotides line up with TRBD2. CDR1 and CDR2 from the germline V gene are GTSNPN and SVGIG (reference sequence). There are 16 residues in the CDR3. With V trimmed by 3 bases and J by 5 bases, 14 bases remained unmatched.

V and J are TRBV2 and TRBJ1-1; TRBD1 might be the D (6 bases). Germline V gives CDR1 SNHLY, CDR2 FYNNEI. The CDR3 is 15 amino acids. Trimming took off 5 bases at V and 1 base at J, with 14 bases between the two ends. The CDR3 DNA is TGTGCCAGCAGTTCTTTAGGGACATCGAACACTGAAGCTTTCTTT. It codes for CASSSLGTSNTEAFF.

The J gene is TRBJ2-7, the V gene TRBV10-3; D is ambiguous. Germline V lookup: CDR1 ENHRY, CDR2 SYGVKD. The CDR3 runs 12 residues. V shed 2 bases and J shed 6 bases, with 8 bases lying between them. Written as DNA, the CDR3 is TGTGCCATCAGTGAGGAGGTGGGCGAGCAGTACTTC. As protein: CAISEEVGEQYF.

This clonotype was counted a few times. The chain uses TRBV20-1 and TRBJ2-3; D gene ambiguous. CDR3 size: 16 residues. With 0 bases removed from V and 0 bases from J, the gap between germline ends came to 13 bases. Germline V gives CDR1 DFQATT, CDR2 SNEGSKA (reference sequence). CDR3 bases: TGCAGTGCTAGAGATGTCGGCAGGAGCAGCACAGATACGCAGTATTTT. Translated: CSARDVGRSSTDTQYF.

This clonotype was recorded many times. V and J are TRBV27 and TRBJ2-7, with TRBD1 matching over 7 bases. Trimming removed 6 bases from V and 0 bases from J; junction bases left unmatched: 2. The CDR3 is 13 amino acids. The germline V gene has CDR1 MNHEY and CDR2 SMNVEV (reference sequence). CDR3 sequence reads: CASSRDSSYEQYF. As DNA, the CDR3 is TGTGCCAGCAGCAGGGACAGCTCCTACGAGCAGTACTTC.

This clonotype has a count of ten or more. CDR3 in amino acids: CSARQSSGRALEQFF. For the CDR3, the DNA is TGCAGTGCGAGACAATCAAGCGGGAGGGCCCTTGAGCAGTTCTTC. V and J are TRBV20-1 and TRBJ2-1, with 10 bases identical to TRBD2. V was clipped by 6 bases and J by 9 bases; unmatched bases: 14. Germline lookup yields CDR1 DFQATT and CDR2 SNEGSKA (reference sequence). This CDR3 spans 15 amino acids.

This chain joins TRBV11-2 and TRBJ2-5; D remains unclear. V was clipped by 5 bases and J by 5 bases, with 12 bases between them. The CDR3 contains 13 residues. CDR1 is SGHAT and CDR2 is FQNNGV in the germline V gene. For the CDR3, the DNA is TGTGCCAGCAGCCAACAACGAGAGGAGACCCAGTACTTC. As protein: CASSQQREETQYF.